Each of the 22 T cell receptor beta chains below was sequenced from the same sample in a study of cytomegalovirus exposure and HLA in healthy donors. It was with 60 Vbeta and 13 Jbeta primers that the PCR ran. TCRdb's copy holds only in-frame clones and misses some; the assay was immunoSEQ multiplex PCR. This table holds 53,000 or so clones. Sample: PBMCs. The receptors stem from a male donor in good health and CMV-seropositive.

The genes are TRBV19 and TRBJ2-1, with 7 positions matching TRBD2. The trim removed 1 base at V and 6 bases at J, leaving 6 bases unmatched. The CDR3 length is 15 residues. Germline CDR1 LNHDA, CDR2 SQIVND (reference sequence). The CDR3 protein is CASSIAGGTGNEQFF. CDR3 coding DNA: TGTGCCAGTAGTATAGCGGGGGGTACTGGCAATGAGCAGTTCTTC.

The V gene is TRBV4-3, the J gene TRBJ2-1; 8 positions agree with TRBD2. The CDR3 spans 16 residues. Trimming took 4 bases from V and 7 from J; bases not matched to a gene: 12. The germline gives CDR1 LGHNA, CDR2 YSLEER. The CDR3 nucleotides read TGCGCCAGCAGCCCGAACCGGGGGGGCCTGCTGAATGAGCAGTTCTTC. This encodes CASSPNRGGLLNEQFF.

This sequence joins TRBV7-8 and TRBJ1-4, with a weak D call TRBD1 (5 bases). In germline, CDR1 is SGHVS, CDR2 FQNEAQ. There are 16 residues in the CDR3. V gave up 3 bases and J gave up 8 bases, with 19 bases separating them. This CDR3 reads CASSLGGGKGGEKLFF. The CDR3 DNA reads as TGTGCCAGCAGCTTGGGTGGGGGAAAGGGAGGGGAAAAACTGTTTTTT. The variable domain in full, completed from reference TRBV7-8 and TRBJ1-4, reads GAGVSQSPRYKVAKRGQDVALRCDPISGHVSLFWYQQALGQGPEFLTYFQNEAQLDKSGLPSDRFFAERPEGSVSTLKIQRTQQEDSAVYLCASSLGGGKGGEKLFFGSGTQLSVL.

J is TRBJ2-7 and V is TRBV18, with 8 positions matching TRBD1. Germline lookup yields CDR1 KGHSH and CDR2 LQKENI. This CDR3 has 16 residues. V trimming: 6 bases; J trimming: 0 bases; junction bases outside the gene matches: 10. DNA of the CDR3: TGTGCCAGCTCTCCGCAGGGGGCCGGGGTCTCCTACGAGCAGTACTTC. Translating gives CASSPQGAGVSYEQYF.

The rearrangement links TRBV5-8 to TRBJ2-5; D is possibly TRBD2 (7 bases). Trimming shortened V by 4 bases and J by 1 base, and 17 bases separated the two germline ends. This CDR3 region has 16 residues. Germline V gene lookup returns CDR1 SGHTS and CDR2 YDEGEE. The CDR3 region is CASSAGVGRFQETQYF. The CDR3 DNA reads TGTGCCAGCAGCGCAGGGGTCGGGAGGTTCCAAGAGACCCAGTACTTC.

The chain links TRBV7-3 to TRBJ2-3, with 8 bases that match TRBD2. V was pared by 4 bases and J by 5 bases, with 5 bases of the junction left unmatched. This CDR3 comprises 14 residues. Germline CDR1 reads SGHTA; CDR2 reads FQGTGA. CDR3 amino acids: CASSSGLAGDTQYF. DNA of the CDR3: TGTGCCAGCAGCTCCGGACTAGCAGGAGATACGCAGTATTTT. The full variable domain, completed using reference TRBV7-3 and TRBJ2-3, is GAGVSQTPSNKVTEKGKYVELRCDPISGHTALYWYRQSLGQGPEFLIYFQGTGAADDSGLPNDRFFAVRPEGSVSTLKIQRTERGDSAVYLCASSSGLAGDTQYFGPGTRLTVL.

J is TRBJ1-2 and V is TRBV27; TRBD1 is a possible D gene (6 bases). The CDR3 covers 16 residues. In germline, CDR1 is MNHEY, CDR2 SMNVEV (reference sequence). The ends were cut back, 5 bases at V and 5 bases at J, with 21 bases in the middle. CDR3: CASSRYNRDTGYGYTF. The CDR3 bases are TGTGCCAGCAGTCGATACAACCGGGACACGGGATATGGCTACACCTTC.

This chain uses TRBV30 with TRBJ1-1; D is ambiguous. Per germline, CDR1 GTSNPN and CDR2 SVGIG (reference sequence). V was cut by 4 bases and J by 10 bases, with 16 bases left in between. This CDR3 comprises 12 residues. CDR3 amino acids: CAWTSGDPRAFF. Written as DNA, the CDR3 is TGTGCCTGGACTTCGGGAGATCCTCGAGCTTTCTTT. Supplemented by reference TRBV30 and TRBJ1-1, the full variable domain reads SQTIHQWPATLVQPVGSPLSLECTVEGTSNPNLYWYRQAAGRGLQLLFYSVGIGQISSEVPQNLSASRPQDRQFILSSKKLLLSDSGFYLCAWTSGDPRAFFGQGTRLTVV.

The chain is built from TRBV19 and TRBJ2-3; D may be TRBD1 (6 bases). Germline loops: CDR1 LNHDA, CDR2 SQIVND (reference sequence). V was cut by 6 bases and J by 0 bases, with 19 bases left in between. CDR3 length: 17 amino acids. The DNA of the CDR3 is TGTGCCAGTAGGGTCTACTCGGGGCAGGGGAGCACAGATACGCAGTATTTT. Translated, it gives CASRVYSGQGSTDTQYF.

The CDR3 loop is CASSSRGTGVLYEQYF. The CDR3, as DNA: TGTGCCAGCAGCTCCCGGGGGACAGGGGTGCTCTACGAGCAGTACTTC. The rearrangement joins TRBV11-2 to TRBJ2-7; TRBD1 matches 10 bases. The CDR3 length is 16 residues. V trimming: 4 bases; J trimming: 3 bases; junction bases outside the gene matches: 9. Germline V gives CDR1 SGHAT, CDR2 FQNNGV.

The chain couples TRBV2 to TRBJ2-2; a weak D match, TRBD1 (6 bases). CDR3 length: 15 residues. CDR1 and CDR2 from the germline V gene are SNHLY and FYNNEI. V was cut by 4 bases and J by 9 bases, with 18 bases left in between. CDR3 DNA: TGTGCCAGCAGTGTAGTACAGGGAAGTCTCCGGGAGCTGTTTTTT. As protein: CASSVVQGSLRELFF.

This chain joins TRBV5-6 and TRBJ2-3; 8 bases line up with TRBD2. V lost 4 bases to trimming and J lost 2 bases; unmatched junction nucleotides: 6. Looked up from germline, CDR1 is SGHDT and CDR2 is YYEEEE. The CDR3 spans 15 residues. CDR3 nucleotide sequence: TGTGCCAGCAGCGGCGGGACTAGAGCCACAGATACGCAGTATTTT. Its protein is CASSGGTRATDTQYF.

The J gene is TRBJ2-5, the V gene TRBV9; possible D gene TRBD1, 5 bases. The CDR3 totals 13 residues. Germline lookup yields CDR1 SGDLS and CDR2 YYNGEE. V lost 4 bases and J 2 bases, leaving 9 bases between the germline ends. CDR3: CASSPRQQETQYF. The CDR3 nucleotides are TGTGCCAGCAGCCCTAGACAGCAAGAGACCCAGTACTTC.

The V gene is TRBV7-6, the J gene TRBJ2-7; 9 positions agree with TRBD2. The CDR3 covers 18 residues. Germline V gene lookup returns CDR1 SGHVS and CDR2 FNYEAQ. Losses at the gene ends were 1 base for V and 1 base for J; bases not matched to a gene: 11. CDR3 amino acids: CASSLGQSSGGQSYEQYF. The CDR3 DNA reads as TGTGCCAGCAGCTTAGGACAGTCGAGCGGGGGGCAATCCTACGAGCAGTACTTC.

This chain joins TRBV27 and TRBJ2-5, with D perhaps TRBD2 (6 bases). There are 14 residues in the CDR3. V dropped 5 bases and J dropped 5 bases, with 15 bases sitting between them. Germline V gene sequence: CDR1 MNHEY, CDR2 SMNVEV (reference sequence). The DNA of the CDR3 is TGTGCCAGCAGTCCCCGGGGCCGGGGGGAGACCCAGTACTTC. The encoded protein is CASSPRGRGETQYF.

The rearrangement uses TRBV27 and TRBJ2-6; D is possibly TRBD2 (5 bases). CDR3 length: 14 amino acids. Trimming cost V 4 bases and J 4 bases, with 8 bases left between them. Germline-derived CDR1 and CDR2 are MNHEY and SMNVEV (reference sequence). This CDR3 reads CASSSPGGANVLTF. DNA for the CDR3: TGTGCCAGCAGTTCCCCGGGGGGGGCCAACGTCCTGACTTTC.

This chain joins TRBV18 and TRBJ2-1; 9 bases agree with TRBD2. V shed 1 base and J 7 bases; nucleotides not matched to a gene: 2. Per germline, CDR1 KGHSH and CDR2 LQKENI. The CDR3 sequence is 14 residues long. This CDR3 reads CASSPLAGANEQFF. CDR3 coding DNA: TGTGCCAGCTCACCACTAGCGGGGGCTAATGAGCAGTTCTTC.

The CDR3 is CSVEVGPEAFF. For the CDR3, the DNA is TGCAGCGTTGAAGTTGGGCCTGAAGCTTTCTTT. The genes are TRBV29-1 and TRBJ1-1; no firm D call. Germline V lookup: CDR1 SQVTM, CDR2 ANQGSEA. The V gene lost 1 base and the J gene lost 6 bases, with 6 bases spanning the gap. The CDR3 covers 11 residues.

The V gene is TRBV9, the J gene TRBJ2-1, with a possible D match to TRBD2 (6 bases). Trimming left V 2 bases short and J 7 bases short, with 16 bases between. Germline-derived CDR1 and CDR2 are SGDLS and YYNGEE. The CDR3 loop spans 15 amino acids. CDR3 sequence reads: CASSVRLTGENEQFF. The CDR3 DNA is TGTGCCAGCAGCGTCCGACTAACGGGGGAGAATGAGCAGTTCTTC. Together with reference TRBV9 and TRBJ2-1, the CDR3 gives the full variable domain: DSGVTQTPKHLITATGQRVTLRCSPRSGDLSVYWYQQSLDQGLQFLIQYYNGEERAKGNILERFSAQQFPDLHSELNLSSLELGDSALYFCASSVRLTGENEQFFGPGTRLTVL.

The chain joins TRBV15 to TRBJ2-5; 8 bases fit TRBD1. Germline-derived CDR1 and CDR2 are LNHNV and YYDKDF (reference sequence). The V gene end was trimmed by 7 bases and the J gene end by 5 bases; junction bases not matched to a gene: 15. The CDR3 length is 16 residues. CDR3 DNA: TGTGCCACCATAAGACAGGGGTCTACGGTTGGGGAGACCCAGTACTTC. This translates into CATIRQGSTVGETQYF.

The chain combines TRBV7-2 with TRBJ1-1; D possibly corresponds to TRBD1 (6 bases). CDR3 length equals 13 residues. The germline V gene encodes CDR1 SGHTA and CDR2 FQGNSA. V lost 5 bases to trimming and J lost 8 bases, with 15 bases between them. The CDR3 region has the DNA TGTGCCAGCAGCCTAAGGGGGAGCCTCGAAGCTTTCTTT. This gives the protein CASSLRGSLEAFF.

This chain joins TRBV4-3 and TRBJ1-5; D gene uncertain. Germline values: CDR1 LGHNA, CDR2 YSLEER. CDR3 length: 15 amino acids. V was clipped by 3 bases and J by 2 bases, with 11 bases between them. The DNA of the CDR3 is TGCGCCAGCAGCCACGCTCTGGGCGGCAATCAGCCCCAGCATTTT. Protein: CASSHALGGNQPQHF.